This T cell receptor (beta chain) was documented in a study of blood T cell repertoires in COVID-19. On the study more broadly: Sample material is recorded as cDNA or gDNA derived from T cells, B-cell-depleted T cells, or PBMCs.

Original handling: Quantification of nucleated cells was approximated via reference gene primer amplification. The assay was immunoSEQ multiplex PCR, and TCRdb's table has in-frame clones only and misses some. The DNA gave D and trimming, while V, J and clone size come from that table. The sample has over 75,000 clones; around 90% are singletons. This CDR3 has 14 amino acids. Germline values: CDR1 LGHNA, CDR2 YSLEER. Between the trimmed V and J ends, which lost 5 bases and 5 bases, there was a span of 13 bases. Sequenced sample: peripheral blood. The sequence came from a human donor with active COVID-19. The donor label of this sample is uncertain. V is TRBV4-3 and J is TRBJ2-1, with a tentative D call TRBD1 (6 bases). The CDR3 DNA sequence: TGCGCCAGCAGCTATAACAAGGGGGACAATGAGCAGTTCTTC. This gives the protein CASSYNKGDNEQFF.